The 8 T cell receptor beta chains listed next were all sequenced from one sample in a study of shared clonotypes between healthy human individuals. TCRdb keeps only in-frame clones here, not all; method: immunoSEQ multiplex PCR. Of 500,000 or so clones in the sample, about 96% were seen once. The sequenced sample consisted of naive CD4+ T cells sorted from blood. The subset is: CD45RA+ positively selected. The receptors were sampled from a woman aged 30 to 39 in good health.

The CDR3 spells CASSTGPYEQYF. DNA of the CDR3: TGTGCCAGTAGTACGGGACCTTACGAGCAGTACTTC. The chain is built from TRBV19 and TRBJ2-7; D tentatively reads TRBD1 or TRBD2 (5 bases each). This CDR3 is built from 12 residues. The V and J ends lost 4 bases and 4 bases respectively, with 8 bases between them. In germline, CDR1 is LNHDA, CDR2 SQIVND (reference sequence).

The chain is built from TRBV18 and TRBJ1-3; no firm D call. The CDR3 contains 14 residues. Deletions cut 4 bases from V and 0 bases from J, with 7 bases between. CDR1 KGHSH and CDR2 LQKENI come from the germline V gene. In DNA form, the CDR3 reads TGTGCCAGCTCACGGGAAGGCTCTGGAAACACCATATATTTT. Translated, it gives CASSREGSGNTIYF.

V usage is TRBV28 and J usage is TRBJ2-7; D is possibly TRBD1 (6 bases). Per the germline V gene, CDR1 is MDHEN and CDR2 is SYDVKM. This CDR3 region has 14 residues. Trimming removed 6 bases at V and 0 bases at J, with 12 bases between. For the CDR3, the DNA is TGTGCCAGCAGCAGAAGACAGGCCTCCTACGAGCAGTACTTC. It specifies CASSRRQASYEQYF.

This clone was picked up one time. The gene calls are TRBV10-3 and TRBJ1-2; 9 bases line up with TRBD1. V lost 8 bases to trimming and J lost 2 bases; unmatched junction nucleotides: 9. Germline V gene sequence: CDR1 ENHRY, CDR2 SYGVKD. The CDR3 sequence is 15 residues long. The CDR3 reads CAIDPGQGFNYGYTF. In DNA, the CDR3 is TGTGCCATCGACCCGGGACAGGGATTCAACTATGGCTACACCTTC.

V usage is TRBV28 and J usage is TRBJ2-7; D not certain. Trimming left V 1 base short and J 0 bases short, with 10 bases between. CDR1 is MDHEN, CDR2 SYDVKM, per germline. The CDR3 runs 15 residues. CDR3 in amino acids: CASSLSWITSYEQYF. The DNA for the CDR3 is TGTGCCAGCAGTTTATCATGGATCACCTCCTACGAGCAGTACTTC.

The chain has TRBV7-9 and TRBJ2-1; possible D gene TRBD2, 5 bases. Per germline, CDR1 SEHNR and CDR2 FQNEAQ (reference sequence). V gave up 3 bases and J gave up 4 bases, with 7 bases separating them. The CDR3 extends over 13 amino acids. In nucleotides, the CDR3 is TGTGCCAGCAGCTTTGCGGGTTACAATGAGCAGTTCTTC. Protein: CASSFAGYNEQFF.

The V gene is TRBV9, the J gene TRBJ1-3; D is perhaps TRBD1 (6 bases). Germline lookup yields CDR1 SGDLS and CDR2 YYNGEE. V lost 3 bases to trimming and J lost 1 base, with 11 bases between them. CDR3 size: 15 residues. CDR3 loop: CASSGQVYSGNTIYF. The CDR3 nucleotides are TGTGCCAGCAGCGGACAGGTTTATTCTGGAAACACCATATATTTT. Full variable domain (outside the CDR3, taken from reference TRBV9 and TRBJ1-3): DSGVTQTPKHLITATGQRVTLRCSPRSGDLSVYWYQQSLDQGLQFLIQYYNGEERAKGNILERFSAQQFPDLHSELNLSSLELGDSALYFCASSGQVYSGNTIYFGEGSWLTVV.

This rearrangement joins TRBV10-1 to TRBJ2-7; D not certain. This CDR3 has 17 residues. Germline V gives CDR1 WNHNN, CDR2 SYGVQD (reference sequence). V lost 0 bases and J lost 3, with 18 bases in between. The DNA of the CDR3 is TGCGCCAGCAGTGAGTCACCTACATTCGACACGGGCTACGAGCAGTACTTC. It specifies CASSESPTFDTGYEQYF.